The 26 T cell receptor beta chains listed next were all sequenced from one sample in a study of blood T cell repertoires in COVID-19. Repertoires were generated with immunoSEQ multiplex PCR, while TCRdb's copy carries only in-frame clones and drops some. The sample includes just over 250,000 clones, 70% to 90% seen only once; the top ten take approximately 2.2%. The specimen sequenced was peripheral blood. Every receptor here comes from a woman in her forties or fifties with acute or convalescent COVID-19.

CDR3 nucleotide sequence: TGTGCCACCAGTGATGCTGACACAAACTATGGCTACACCTTC. Its protein product is CATSDADTNYGYTF. The chain carries TRBV24-1 and TRBJ1-2; D unresolved. This CDR3 is built from 14 residues. V lost 3 bases, J lost 2 bases, and 9 bases lay in between. The germline V gene encodes CDR1 KGHDR and CDR2 SFDVKD.

The rearrangement joins TRBV2 to TRBJ1-6, with 10 bases fitting TRBD1. V lost 8 bases to trimming and J lost 6 bases; unmatched junction nucleotides: 7. CDR1 SNHLY and CDR2 FYNNEI come from the germline V gene. There are 15 residues in the CDR3. The CDR3 here is CASGDRGSRNSPLHF. The CDR3 DNA is TGTGCCAGCGGGGACAGGGGATCACGTAATTCACCCCTCCACTTT.

The chain is built from TRBV11-1 and TRBJ2-3; tentative D call: TRBD2 (5 bases). The germline CDR1 and CDR2 sequences are SGHAT and FQDESV (reference sequence). Trimming removed 1 base at V and 0 bases at J, with 11 bases between. There are 16 residues in the CDR3. CDR3 sequence (DNA): TGTGCCAGCAGCTTAGGTGAGCGGACTAGCACAGATACGCAGTATTTT. Its protein product is CASSLGERTSTDTQYF.

The chain recombines TRBV5-6 with TRBJ2-3; TRBD1 matches at 7 bases. Germline V gene lookup returns CDR1 SGHDT and CDR2 YYEEEE. The CDR3 contains 15 residues. With V trimmed by 4 bases and J by 2 bases, 7 bases remained unmatched. The CDR3 region is CASSPTTGYTDTQYF. CDR3 in DNA: TGTGCCAGCAGCCCGACGACAGGGTACACAGATACGCAGTATTTT.

The chain employs TRBV5-1 and TRBJ2-5, with 7 positions matching TRBD2. Trimming at V came to 0 bases and at J to 2 bases, leaving 10 bases not matched to a gene. The CDR3 extends over 17 amino acids. CDR1 is SGHRS and CDR2 is YFSETQ in the germline V gene. CDR3 sequence reads: CASSLEGRLARQETQYF. The CDR3 DNA is TGCGCCAGCAGCTTGGAGGGGCGACTAGCTCGGCAAGAGACCCAGTACTTC.

The chain couples TRBV3-1 (or the pseudogene TRBV3-2) to TRBJ1-1, with TRBD1 as a possible D gene (6 bases). V lost 4 bases, J lost 7 bases, and 16 bases lay in between. This CDR3 spans 14 amino acids. The germline V gene has CDR1 LGHDT and CDR2 YNNKEL (reference sequence). CDR3 in amino acids: CASSLIGEQGEAFF. The CDR3 DNA reads as TGTGCCAGCAGCCTGATAGGGGAACAGGGTGAAGCTTTCTTT.

The genes are TRBV18 and TRBJ2-5; D may be TRBD2 (5 bases). V lost 5 bases and J lost 5, with 12 bases in between. Looked up from germline, CDR1 is KGHSH and CDR2 is LQKENI. The CDR3 contains 13 residues. The CDR3 sequence: CASSVSGWETQYF. DNA of the CDR3: TGTGCCAGCTCAGTAAGCGGTTGGGAGACCCAGTACTTC.

The chain is built from TRBV9 and TRBJ2-1; D may be TRBD2 (5 bases). The CDR3 contains 17 residues. Trimming pared 3 bases from V and 2 bases from J, leaving 18 bases between. Looked up from germline, CDR1 is SGDLS and CDR2 is YYNGEE. The CDR3 nucleotides read TGTGCCAGCAGCGCGTTACAGAGGGCGGTCCCCTACAATGAGCAGTTCTTC. It encodes CASSALQRAVPYNEQFF.

V and J are TRBV27 and TRBJ2-7, with D hard to call. Germline CDR1 MNHEY, CDR2 SMNVEV (reference sequence). The CDR3 contains 16 residues. V lost 3 bases and J lost 3, with 18 bases in between. CDR3 DNA: TGTGCCAGCAGTTTGGTGGCCCCCCCCTCGATCTACGAGCAGTACTTC. It translates to CASSLVAPPSIYEQYF.

This sequence joins TRBV5-1 and TRBJ2-5; 7 nucleotides agree with TRBD1. The length of the CDR3 is 14 residues. With 6 bases clipped from V and 0 bases from J, the junction kept 5 bases outside the gene matches. The germline gives CDR1 SGHRS, CDR2 YFSETQ. The CDR3 bases are TGCGCCAGCAACCTGGGACAGCACCAAGAGACCCAGTACTTC. Protein: CASNLGQHQETQYF.

The chain links TRBV6-5 to TRBJ1-6, with a tentative D call TRBD1 (6 bases). V was cut by 2 bases and J by 13 bases, with 9 bases left in between. Germline values: CDR1 MNHEY, CDR2 SVGAGI. This CDR3 has 12 residues. The CDR3 protein is CASSYRDRPLHF. CDR3 in DNA: TGTGCCAGCAGTTACCGAGACAGGCCCCTCCACTTT.

The genes are TRBV29-1 and TRBJ1-2; D may be TRBD1 (5 bases). Germline V gene sequence: CDR1 SQVTM, CDR2 ANQGSEA. Deletions cut 5 bases from V and 4 bases from J, with 8 bases between. The CDR3 extends over 11 amino acids. The CDR3 protein is CSVQGAYGYTF. The CDR3 region has the DNA TGCAGCGTTCAGGGCGCCTATGGCTACACCTTC. Based on the CDR3 plus reference TRBV29-1 and TRBJ1-2, the full variable domain is SAVISQKPSRDICQRGTSLTIQCQVDSQVTMMFWYRQQPGQSLTLIATANQGSEATYESGFVIDKFPISRPNLTFSTLTVSNMSPEDSSIYLCSVQGAYGYTFGSGTRLTVV.

This chain connects TRBV29-1 to TRBJ2-1; 11 bases align to TRBD1. Germline V CDR1 and CDR2: SQVTM, ANQGSEA. Trimming cost V 7 bases and J 6 bases; bases outside gene matches: 5. The CDR3 has 13 residues. For the CDR3, the DNA is TGCAGCGGTGCCGGGACAGGGGGCAATGAGCAGTTCTTC. Its protein product is CSGAGTGGNEQFF.

This CDR3 is CASSHRDRVSNEQFF. The CDR3 coding sequence is TGTGCCAGCAGCCACCGGGACAGGGTCTCGAATGAGCAGTTCTTC. The chain combines TRBV7-9 with TRBJ2-1, with 9 bases that match TRBD1. The germline V gene has CDR1 SEHNR and CDR2 FQNEAQ (reference sequence). V lost 5 bases, J lost 7 bases, and 9 bases stayed unmatched. The CDR3 is made up of 15 amino acids. Based on the CDR3 plus reference TRBV7-9 and TRBJ2-1, the full variable domain is DTGVSQNPRHKITKRGQNVTFRCDPISEHNRLYWYRQTLGQGPEFLTYFQNEAQLEKSRLLSDRFSAERPKGSFSTLEIQRTEQGDSAMYLCASSHRDRVSNEQFFGPGTRLTVL.

J is TRBJ2-4 and V is TRBV3-1 (or the pseudogene TRBV3-2); 8 positions agree with TRBD2. V trimming: 4 bases; J trimming: 6 bases; junction bases outside the gene matches: 5. The CDR3 is 14 amino acids. Germline V gene sequence: CDR1 LGHDT, CDR2 YNNKEL (reference sequence). The CDR3 bases are TGTGCCAGCAGCCCCCCGGGACTAGGAAACATTCAGTACTTC. This codes for CASSPPGLGNIQYF.

The chain is built from TRBV19 and TRBJ2-3, with 7 bases fitting TRBD2. The CDR3 extends over 13 amino acids. The germline CDR1 and CDR2 sequences are LNHDA and SQIVND (reference sequence). V gave up 6 bases and J gave up 1 base; unmatched junction bases: 1. The CDR3 loop is CASRRGGTDTQYF. DNA for the CDR3: TGTGCCAGTAGACGGGGGGGCACAGATACGCAGTATTTT.

The V call is TRBV27, the J call TRBJ1-3; unclear D gene. V lost 5 bases to trimming and J lost 2 bases, with 13 bases between them. This CDR3 comprises 15 residues. Germline CDR1 is MNHEY and CDR2 is SMNVEV (reference sequence). Written as DNA, the CDR3 is TGTGCCAGCAGTCAAGACATATCGCCTGGAAACACCATATATTTT. Protein sequence: CASSQDISPGNTIYF.

This sequence joins TRBV28 and TRBJ1-2, with TRBD1 matching over 9 bases. Germline V gene lookup returns CDR1 MDHEN and CDR2 SYDVKM. V shed 2 bases and J 8 bases; nucleotides not matched to a gene: 12. CDR3 length: 16 amino acids. Here the CDR3 reads CASSLPPDRGGDGYTF. In DNA, the CDR3 is TGTGCCAGCAGTTTACCCCCGGACAGGGGCGGGGACGGCTACACCTTC.

The chain carries TRBV7-9 and TRBJ1-1; unclear D gene. CDR1 SEHNR and CDR2 FQNEAQ come from the germline V gene (reference sequence). V shed 5 bases and J shed 1 base, with 5 bases lying between them. This CDR3 region has 12 residues. CDR3 sequence: CASSPRNTEAFF. The CDR3 DNA is TGTGCCAGCAGCCCCAGGAACACTGAAGCTTTCTTT.

J is TRBJ2-3 and V is TRBV7-2; the D gene is possibly TRBD2 (5 bases). Per the germline V gene, CDR1 is SGHTA and CDR2 is FQGNSA. The CDR3 has 15 residues. V was shortened by 4 bases and J by 7 bases, with 18 bases between the two germline ends. In nucleotides, the CDR3 is TGTGCCAGCAGCTCTTGGTACCAAGCGGAATATACGCAGTATTTT. Residues: CASSSWYQAEYTQYF.

The chain recombines TRBV4-1 with TRBJ1-2, with 7 bases that match TRBD1. With 2 bases clipped from V and 3 bases from J, the junction kept 3 bases outside the gene matches. CDR3 size: 14 residues. Germline CDR1 reads MGHRA; CDR2 reads YSYEKL. The CDR3 sequence is CASSQRTGYYGYTF. The CDR3 DNA reads as TGCGCCAGCAGCCAACGGACAGGTTACTATGGCTACACCTTC.

In nucleotides, the CDR3 is TGCGCCAGCAGCGGACAGGGGGCGACTAATGAAAAACTGTTTTTT. This gives the protein CASSGQGATNEKLFF. The rearrangement links TRBV5-1 to TRBJ1-4; 11 nucleotides agree with TRBD1. The CDR3 extends over 15 amino acids. After removal of 4 bases from V and 2 bases from J, the junction contained 1 base not matched to a gene. Germline assignment: CDR1 SGHRS and CDR2 YFSETQ.

The rearrangement uses TRBV9 and TRBJ1-5; no reliable D call. The germline CDR1 and CDR2 sequences are SGDLS and YYNGEE. V shed 0 bases and J shed 8 bases, with 15 bases lying between them. CDR3 length equals 15 residues. CDR3 amino acids: CASSVGDQRSEPQHF. CDR3 bases: TGTGCCAGCAGCGTAGGCGACCAGCGCTCGGAGCCCCAGCATTTT.

The chain joins TRBV10-3 to TRBJ2-7; 11 bases agree with TRBD2. CDR3 length: 17 residues. Germline CDR1 reads ENHRY; CDR2 reads SYGVKD. V was pared by 6 bases and J by 0 bases, with 10 bases of the junction left unmatched. The CDR3 DNA reads as TGTGCCATCAGGGCCGGGACTAGCGGTGGGAGCTCCTACGAGCAGTACTTC. It yields the protein CAIRAGTSGGSSYEQYF.

The chain carries TRBV5-1 and TRBJ2-1; 13 nucleotides match TRBD2. The CDR3 covers 15 residues. The trim removed 5 bases at V and 3 bases at J, leaving 2 bases unmatched. The V gene's germline CDR1 is SGHRS and CDR2 YFSETQ. The CDR3 DNA reads as TGCGCCAGCAGTCGGACTAGCGGGAGCTACAATGAGCAGTTCTTC. This codes for CASSRTSGSYNEQFF.

The rearrangement uses TRBV6-2 or TRBV6-3 and TRBJ2-1; TRBD2 might be the D (6 bases). V lost 4 bases to trimming and J lost 1 base, with 11 bases between them. The CDR3 contains 15 residues. Germline CDR1 reads MNHEY; CDR2 reads SVGEGT. The CDR3 region is CASSWRVGSYNEQFF. The CDR3 DNA follows: TGTGCCAGCAGTTGGAGGGTTGGGTCCTACAATGAGCAGTTCTTC.